Listed below are T cell receptor beta chains from one sample, sequenced in a study of beta chain features in type 1 diabetes. Sequenced by immunoSEQ multiplex PCR; TCRdb stores in-frame clones only, minus some. The repertoire holds 150,000 or so clones, with less than 10% as singletons. Source material: central memory CD4+ T cells from blood. The source of these receptors is a woman in her thirties or forties in good health. Each CDR3 is given with its conserved first and last residue. D genes are given only for firm matches. Clone size, where shown, is once, few, many, or a class for clones that have expanded.

CDR3aa: CASSVVNPGLEAYEQYF
CDR3nt: TGTGCCAGCAGCGTGGTCAATCCGGGACTGGAGGCCTACGAGCAGTACTTC
abundance: few
d_gene: -
j_gene: TRBJ2-7
v_gene: TRBV11-2

CDR3aa: CASSLELAAGGTQYF
CDR3nt: TGTGCCAGCAGCTTAGAACTAGCGGCAGGCGGTACGCAGTATTTT
abundance: few
d_gene: TRBD2
j_gene: TRBJ2-3
v_gene: TRBV11-2

CDR3aa: CASRPGQGYGYTF
CDR3nt: TGTGCCAGCCGCCCGGGACAGGGATATGGCTACACCTTC
abundance: -
d_gene: TRBD1
j_gene: TRBJ1-2
v_gene: TRBV6-1

CDR3aa: CASSQQGAYGYTF
CDR3nt: TGCGCCAGCAGCCAACAGGGGGCCTATGGCTACACCTTC
abundance: -
d_gene: TRBD1
j_gene: TRBJ1-2
v_gene: TRBV5-1

CDR3aa: CASRTGRDQPQHF
CDR3nt: TGTGCCAGCAGGACAGGGCGTGATCAGCCCCAGCATTTT
abundance: -
d_gene: TRBD1
j_gene: TRBJ1-5
v_gene: TRBV2

CDR3aa: CAIRKAGGRYNEQFF
CDR3nt: TGTGCCATCAGGAAAGCGGGGGGGAGGTACAATGAGCAGTTCTTC
abundance: -
d_gene: TRBD2
j_gene: TRBJ2-1
v_gene: TRBV10-3

CDR3aa: CASSIGTGEDGYTF
CDR3nt: TGCGCCAGCAGCATAGGGACAGGGGAGGATGGCTACACCTTC
abundance: -
d_gene: TRBD1
j_gene: TRBJ1-2
v_gene: TRBV5-1

CDR3aa: CASSLVGGETQYF
CDR3nt: TGTGCCAGCAGCTTAGTGGGGGGGGAGACCCAGTACTTC
abundance: -
d_gene: TRBD2
j_gene: TRBJ2-5
v_gene: TRBV7-8

CDR3aa: CASSLLGTGLQETQYF
CDR3nt: TGTGCCAGCAGCCTACTAGGGACAGGATTGCAAGAGACCCAGTACTTC
abundance: -
d_gene: TRBD1
j_gene: TRBJ2-5
v_gene: TRBV5-6

CDR3aa: CASSSTGTSGGASPRTQYF
CDR3nt: TGCGCCAGCAGCTCTACCGGGACTAGCGGGGGGGCTTCCCCGAGGACGCAGTATTTT
abundance: -
d_gene: TRBD2
j_gene: TRBJ2-3
v_gene: TRBV5-1

CDR3aa: CASSATGTGHYEQYF
CDR3nt: TGCGCCAGCAGCGCCACCGGGACAGGTCATTACGAGCAGTACTTC
abundance: -
d_gene: TRBD1
j_gene: TRBJ2-7
v_gene: TRBV4-1

CDR3aa: CASSRGGQGMNTEAFF
CDR3nt: TGTGCCAGCAGCCGTGGGGGACAGGGTATGAACACTGAAGCTTTCTTT
abundance: few
d_gene: TRBD1
j_gene: TRBJ1-1
v_gene: TRBV7-8

CDR3aa: CASSPTSGGRGETQYF
CDR3nt: TGTGCCAGCAGCCCGACTAGCGGGGGCCGCGGAGAGACCCAGTACTTC
abundance: few
d_gene: TRBD2
j_gene: TRBJ2-5
v_gene: TRBV7-6

CDR3aa: CASGTSGYEQYF
CDR3nt: TGTGCCAGCGGGACTAGCGGCTACGAGCAGTACTTC
abundance: few
d_gene: TRBD2
j_gene: TRBJ2-7
v_gene: TRBV2

CDR3aa: CASRPPLATDTQYF
CDR3nt: TGTGCCAGCAGACCGCCGTTGGCCACAGATACGCAGTATTTT
abundance: many
d_gene: -
j_gene: TRBJ2-3
v_gene: TRBV5-4

CDR3aa: CASSPSAAGQPQHF
CDR3nt: TGCGCCAGCAGCCCTTCCGCGGCGGGTCAGCCCCAGCATTTT
abundance: few
d_gene: -
j_gene: TRBJ1-5
v_gene: TRBV5-1

CDR3aa: CASSQERKVIQEKLFF
CDR3nt: TGCGCCAGCAGCCAAGAGCGGAAAGTTATTCAAGAAAAACTGTTTTTT
abundance: few
d_gene: -
j_gene: TRBJ1-4
v_gene: TRBV4-3

CDR3aa: CASSLGQGDGGETQYF
CDR3nt: TGCGCCAGCAGCTTGGGTCAGGGGGACGGCGGAGAGACCCAGTACTTC
abundance: many
d_gene: TRBD1
j_gene: TRBJ2-5
v_gene: TRBV5-1

CDR3aa: CASSLGGQDTQYF
CDR3nt: TGTGCCAGCAGCTTAGGCGGGCAAGATACGCAGTATTTT
abundance: -
d_gene: -
j_gene: TRBJ2-3
v_gene: TRBV7-2

CDR3aa: CASSDKGSRSSTGELFF
CDR3nt: TGTGCCAGCAGTGATAAGGGGTCAAGGTCGAGCACCGGGGAGCTGTTTTTT
abundance: few
d_gene: -
j_gene: TRBJ2-2
v_gene: TRBV2

CDR3aa: CASGREGGGANVLTF
CDR3nt: TGCGCCAGCGGGAGGGAGGGTGGTGGGGCCAACGTCCTGACTTTC
abundance: few
d_gene: TRBD2
j_gene: TRBJ2-6
v_gene: TRBV5-1

CDR3aa: CASSHGQGRDSPLHF
CDR3nt: TGTGCCAGCAGCCACGGACAGGGCAGGGATTCACCCCTCCACTTT
abundance: few
d_gene: TRBD1
j_gene: TRBJ1-6
v_gene: TRBV7-8

CDR3aa: CASSMSRQGETQYF
CDR3nt: TGTGCCAGCAGCATGTCGCGACAGGGGGAGACCCAGTACTTC
abundance: -
d_gene: TRBD1
j_gene: TRBJ2-5
v_gene: TRBV5-6

CDR3aa: CASSPGQGAYGYTF
CDR3nt: TGCGCCAGCAGCCCGGGACAGGGTGCCTATGGCTACACCTTC
abundance: -
d_gene: TRBD1
j_gene: TRBJ1-2
v_gene: TRBV5-1

CDR3aa: CASSFGTGGNEQYF
CDR3nt: TGTGCCAGCAGCTTCGGGACAGGGGGGAACGAGCAGTACTTC
abundance: -
d_gene: TRBD1
j_gene: TRBJ2-7
v_gene: TRBV9

CDR3aa: CSASPQGYQYF
CDR3nt: TGCAGTGCTAGCCCTCAGGGGTATCAGTACTTC
abundance: -
d_gene: -
j_gene: TRBJ2-4
v_gene: TRBV20-1

CDR3aa: CASSLASGGYNEQFF
CDR3nt: TGTGCCAGCAGCTTAGCTAGCGGGGGGTACAATGAGCAGTTCTTC
abundance: few
d_gene: TRBD2
j_gene: TRBJ2-1
v_gene: TRBV11-2

CDR3aa: CASMTGLDQPQHF
CDR3nt: TGTGCCAGCATGACAGGGTTGGATCAGCCCCAGCATTTT
abundance: -
d_gene: TRBD1
j_gene: TRBJ1-5
v_gene: TRBV19

CDR3aa: CASSGRAGTRQETQYF
CDR3nt: TGCGCCAGCAGCGGTAGGGCCGGGACACGGCAAGAGACCCAGTACTTC
abundance: -
d_gene: -
j_gene: TRBJ2-5
v_gene: TRBV5-1

CDR3aa: CASSPPGLAGGEQFF
CDR3nt: TGTGCCAGCAGCCCACCGGGACTAGCGGGGGGAGAGCAGTTCTTC
abundance: few
d_gene: TRBD2
j_gene: TRBJ2-1
v_gene: TRBV7-9

CDR3aa: CASKRGTGNEKLFF
CDR3nt: TGTGCCAGCAAGCGGGGGACAGGGAATGAAAAACTGTTTTTT
abundance: few
d_gene: TRBD1
j_gene: TRBJ1-4
v_gene: TRBV2

CDR3aa: CASSLGLAADTQYF
CDR3nt: TGTGCCAGCAGCCTGGGACTAGCGGCAGATACGCAGTATTTT
abundance: few
d_gene: TRBD2
j_gene: TRBJ2-3
v_gene: TRBV7-2

CDR3aa: CASSIRNEQFF
CDR3nt: TGTGCCAGTAGTATCCGGAATGAGCAGTTCTTC
abundance: few
d_gene: -
j_gene: TRBJ2-1
v_gene: TRBV19

CDR3aa: CASSQTSGGLLGTQYF
CDR3nt: TGTGCCAGCAGCCAAACTAGCGGGGGCCTTCTTGGGACCCAGTACTTC
abundance: few
d_gene: TRBD2
j_gene: TRBJ2-5
v_gene: TRBV7-8

CDR3aa: CASSSRGEGHEQYF
CDR3nt: TGTGCCAGCAGCTCCCGCGGGGAGGGCCACGAGCAGTACTTC
abundance: -
d_gene: TRBD2
j_gene: TRBJ2-7
v_gene: TRBV7-2

CDR3aa: CATSRDGNGETQYF
CDR3nt: TGTGCCACCAGCAGAGACGGTAACGGAGAGACCCAGTACTTC
abundance: -
d_gene: -
j_gene: TRBJ2-5
v_gene: TRBV15

CDR3aa: CSAKRDEQFF
CDR3nt: TGCAGTGCAAAGAGGGATGAGCAGTTCTTC
abundance: few
d_gene: -
j_gene: TRBJ2-1
v_gene: TRBV20-1

CDR3aa: CSATTAETQYF
CDR3nt: TGCAGTGCTACGACAGCGGAGACCCAGTACTTC
abundance: -
d_gene: -
j_gene: TRBJ2-5
v_gene: TRBV20-1

CDR3aa: CASSLTGVGYTF
CDR3nt: TGTGCCAGCAGCTTGACAGGGGTAGGCTACACCTTC
abundance: -
d_gene: TRBD1
j_gene: TRBJ1-2
v_gene: TRBV5-4

CDR3aa: CASSQQSESRAFF
CDR3nt: TGCGCCAGCAGCCAACAAAGTGAGAGTCGGGCTTTCTTT
abundance: -
d_gene: -
j_gene: TRBJ1-1
v_gene: TRBV4-1

CDR3aa: CASSPFGSGRATQYF
CDR3nt: TGTGCCAGCAGCCCCTTTGGTAGCGGGCGAGCTACGCAGTATTTT
abundance: -
d_gene: TRBD2
j_gene: TRBJ2-3
v_gene: TRBV7-9

CDR3aa: CASSHNGGGGRDTQYF
CDR3nt: TGTGCCAGCAGCCACAACGGGGGCGGGGGGAGAGATACGCAGTATTTT
abundance: few
d_gene: TRBD2
j_gene: TRBJ2-3
v_gene: TRBV7-2

CDR3aa: CASTSNREGTEAFF
CDR3nt: TGCGCCAGCACCTCAAACAGGGAGGGCACTGAAGCTTTCTTT
abundance: -
d_gene: -
j_gene: TRBJ1-1
v_gene: TRBV5-1

CDR3aa: CASSLGEENSPLHF
CDR3nt: TGCGCCAGCAGCTTGGGGGAGGAGAATTCACCCCTCCACTTT
abundance: few
d_gene: -
j_gene: TRBJ1-6
v_gene: TRBV5-1

CDR3aa: CASSFGQGGSYNEQFF
CDR3nt: TGCGCCAGCAGCTTCGGACAGGGTGGGTCCTACAATGAGCAGTTCTTC
abundance: few
d_gene: TRBD1
j_gene: TRBJ2-1
v_gene: TRBV5-1

CDR3aa: CASSLSLYGYTF
CDR3nt: TGTGCCAGCAGCCTGAGCCTCTATGGCTACACCTTC
abundance: few
d_gene: -
j_gene: TRBJ1-2
v_gene: TRBV13

CDR3aa: CASSLALAGGRNEQFF
CDR3nt: TGTGCCAGCAGCTTAGCTTTAGCGGGGGGGCGCAATGAGCAGTTCTTC
abundance: -
d_gene: TRBD2
j_gene: TRBJ2-1
v_gene: TRBV7-2

CDR3aa: CSVNRYDTEAFF
CDR3nt: TGCAGCGTTAACAGGTACGACACTGAAGCTTTCTTT
abundance: -
d_gene: -
j_gene: TRBJ1-1
v_gene: TRBV29-1

CDR3aa: CASSSGTGGEQYF
CDR3nt: TGTGCCAGCAGCTCCGGGACAGGGGGCGAGCAGTACTTC
abundance: few
d_gene: TRBD1
j_gene: TRBJ2-7
v_gene: TRBV7-6

CDR3aa: CSARTSGWQYF
CDR3nt: TGCAGTGCTAGGACTAGCGGCTGGCAGTATTTT
abundance: -
d_gene: TRBD2
j_gene: TRBJ2-3
v_gene: TRBV20-1

CDR3aa: CASRRQGRGYGYTF
CDR3nt: TGTGCCAGCAGGCGACAGGGGAGAGGTTATGGCTACACCTTC
abundance: few
d_gene: TRBD1
j_gene: TRBJ1-2
v_gene: TRBV27

CDR3aa: CASSLLIPGSGFRQETQYF
CDR3nt: TGTGCCAGCAGCTTATTGATCCCGGGTAGCGGGTTTCGGCAAGAGACCCAGTACTTC
abundance: -
d_gene: TRBD2
j_gene: TRBJ2-5
v_gene: TRBV7-2

CDR3aa: CASSPPGGRQGQETQYF
CDR3nt: TGTGCCAGCAGCCCCCCCGGGGGCCGACAGGGGCAAGAGACCCAGTACTTC
abundance: -
d_gene: TRBD1
j_gene: TRBJ2-5
v_gene: TRBV5-6

CDR3aa: CASSLDRDQPQHF
CDR3nt: TGCGCCAGCAGCCTCGACAGGGATCAGCCCCAGCATTTT
abundance: few
d_gene: TRBD1
j_gene: TRBJ1-5
v_gene: TRBV5-1

CDR3aa: CASSTPPRLAGGRSYNEQFF
CDR3nt: TGTGCCAGTAGTACCCCACCCCGACTAGCGGGGGGACGTTCCTACAATGAGCAGTTCTTC
abundance: few
d_gene: TRBD2
j_gene: TRBJ2-1
v_gene: TRBV19

CDR3aa: CASSRSGGAGGELFF
CDR3nt: TGTGCCAGCAGCCGTAGCGGGGGGGCCGGAGGGGAGCTGTTTTTT
abundance: -
d_gene: TRBD2
j_gene: TRBJ2-2
v_gene: TRBV5-4

CDR3aa: CASRPTGSNQPQHF
CDR3nt: TGTGCCAGTAGGCCTACGGGATCTAATCAGCCCCAGCATTTT
abundance: -
d_gene: -
j_gene: TRBJ1-5
v_gene: TRBV19

CDR3aa: CASRPSDRGQETQYF
CDR3nt: TGTGCCAGTAGACCTTCGGACAGGGGCCAAGAGACCCAGTACTTC
abundance: few
d_gene: TRBD1
j_gene: TRBJ2-5
v_gene: TRBV19

CDR3aa: CASSLWERGRTQYF
CDR3nt: TGTGCCAGCAGCTTATGGGAGCGGGGTAGGACCCAGTACTTC
abundance: -
d_gene: TRBD2
j_gene: TRBJ2-5
v_gene: TRBV7-6